This TCR beta chain was documented in a study of blood T cells in healthy people across ages. Comment on this clonotype: One junction end does not reproduce the germline sequence, and a read error may be involved.

This CDR3 is 15 amino acids long. CDR1 is SNHLY and CDR2 is FYNNEI in the germline V gene. Using a J-beta primer mix together with a sample-barcoded 5' primer, a second PCR was run for 7 to 11 cycles. A 12-random-nucleotide template-switch adaptor tagged each cDNA molecule. MiXCR, run by TCRdb on the 5' RACE reads, gives a single entry per CDR3 protein. The sample carries over 1,300,000 distinct CDR3 sequences, 45% to 70% recorded once. The chain combines TRBV2 with TRBJ2-7, with TRBD2 matching 11 bases. Specimen: blood. This sequence was found in a man younger than 30 in good health. The CDR3 loop reads CASSATSGNIYGQYF. The CDR3 nucleotides are TGTGCCAGCAGCGCGACTAGCGGGAATATCTACGGGCAGTACTTC. The full variable domain, in which reference TRBV2 and TRBJ2-7 provide the parts outside the CDR3, is EPEVTQTPSHQVTQMGQEVILRCVPISNHLYFYWYRQILGQKVEFLVSFYNNEISEKSEIFDDQFSVERPDGSNFTLKIRSTKLEDSAMYFCASSATSGNIYGQYFGPGTRLTVT.